These 5 T cell receptor beta chains were sequenced from one sample in a study of T-cell reconstitution after alpha-beta-depleted transplantation in children. It was with unique molecular identifiers that the TCRbeta library was prepared. TCRdb redid the calling of the PCR reads with MiXCR, one entry per CDR3 protein. The sample yields hundreds of thousands of distinct CDR3 sequences, roughly a tenth seen once. This sample comprised PBMCs, obtained before TCRalphabeta/CD19-depleted stem cell transplant. The receptors shown here come from a child younger than two with acute myeloid leukemia, due to receive a stem cell transplant.

This clonotype was recorded many times. This chain uses TRBV28 with TRBJ1-4, with D uncertain. Trimming stripped 2 bases from V and 2 bases from J, with 15 bases between. The CDR3 loop spans 17 amino acids. Germline loops: CDR1 MDHEN, CDR2 SYDVKM. CDR3 DNA sequence: TGTGCCAGCAGTTTAAAGGGAAGGGTTGTCACTAATGAAAAACTGTTTTTT. It is translated as CASSLKGRVVTNEKLFF.

This clonotype was observed many times. The V gene is TRBV12-3 or TRBV12-4, the J gene TRBJ2-5; D is tentatively TRBD1 or TRBD2 (7 bases each). The V end lost 5 bases, the J end lost 5 bases, and 18 bases lay between the germline ends. CDR3 length equals 15 residues. Written as DNA, the CDR3 is TGTGCCAGCAGTCCCGACGGACTAGGGGGCGAGACCCAGTACTTC. This sequence encodes CASSPDGLGGETQYF.

The table lists this clonotype with many counts. The V call is TRBV20-1, the J call TRBJ2-7; a weak D match, TRBD1 (5 bases). V lost 0 bases, J lost 0 bases, and 12 bases lay in between. Germline-derived CDR1 and CDR2 are DFQATT and SNEGSKA (reference sequence). This CDR3 spans 15 amino acids. Here the CDR3 DNA reads TGCAGTGCTAGAGATATTGACAGCAGCTCCTACGAGCAGTACTTC. Its translation is CSARDIDSSSYEQYF.

There are a few counts of this clonotype. The chain employs TRBV18 and TRBJ2-3; 8 nucleotides agree with TRBD2. In germline, CDR1 is KGHSH, CDR2 LQKENI. This CDR3 comprises 16 residues. J lost 4 bases, V lost 6 bases, and 12 bases had no gene match. The DNA for the CDR3 is TGTGCCAGCTCCGACCCTGCAAGCGGGAGTCCAGATACGCAGTATTTT. It codes for CASSDPASGSPDTQYF.

The rearrangement uses TRBV11-2 and TRBJ2-5; TRBD1 might be the D (6 bases). The CDR3 runs 13 residues. V lost 4 bases to trimming and J lost 2 bases, with 8 bases between them. Per germline, CDR1 SGHAT and CDR2 FQNNGV. In nucleotides, the CDR3 is TGTGCCAGCAGCTGGGGGCAACAAGAGACCCAGTACTTC. It specifies CASSWGQQETQYF.